This T cell receptor (beta chain) originates from a study of regulatory T cells in long-lasting Graves disease. Study context: By definition, persistent Graves' disease involved antithyroid drugs for over 5 years alongside positive TSH receptor antibodies.

Described time point: persistent/refractory GD, antithyroid drugs over 5 years with positive TRAb. The authors made the TCR library using RNA they extracted from PBMCs. The germline V gene encodes CDR1 MDHEN and CDR2 SYDVKM. The ends were cut back, 5 bases at V and 9 bases at J, with 16 bases in the middle. The CDR3 extends over 14 amino acids. In this sample, this clonotype turned up many times. What it binds is not known. Study-level points and caveats: Persistent Graves' cases showed lower TCR diversity than newly diagnosed cases.

The TCR beta library used iRepertoire HTBI primers with Arm-PCR amplification of CDR3. TCRdb re-derived calls from the multiplex PCR reads in MiXCR, one entry per CDR3 protein. The repertoire has roughly 500,000 distinct CDR3 sequences, roughly 20% of them found once; the top ten carry roughly 8%. Sequenced material: peripheral blood mononuclear cells (PBMCs), taken when the disease was refractory, from a patient treated with antithyroid drugs. The clonotype originates from a female donor with Graves disease. This chain joins TRBV28 and TRBJ2-2; maybe TRBD1 (5 bases). The CDR3 spells CASSLDTGGWELFF. CDR3 bases: TGTGCCAGCAGTCTCGACACAGGCGGTTGGGAGCTGTTTTTT.